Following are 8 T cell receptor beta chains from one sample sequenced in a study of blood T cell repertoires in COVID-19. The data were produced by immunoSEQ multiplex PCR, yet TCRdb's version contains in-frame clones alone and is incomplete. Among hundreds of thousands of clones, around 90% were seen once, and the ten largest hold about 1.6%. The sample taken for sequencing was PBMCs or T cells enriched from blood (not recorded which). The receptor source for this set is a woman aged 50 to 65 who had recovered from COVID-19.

For the CDR3, the DNA is TGTGCCAGCAGCTCGGGACTAGGGGACTACAATGAGCAGTTCTTC. This translates into CASSSGLGDYNEQFF. This rearrangement joins TRBV9 to TRBJ2-1, with 8 bases fitting TRBD2. The germline V gene encodes CDR1 SGDLS and CDR2 YYNGEE. There are 15 residues in the CDR3. V dropped 4 bases and J dropped 3; count of bases not matched to a gene: 6.

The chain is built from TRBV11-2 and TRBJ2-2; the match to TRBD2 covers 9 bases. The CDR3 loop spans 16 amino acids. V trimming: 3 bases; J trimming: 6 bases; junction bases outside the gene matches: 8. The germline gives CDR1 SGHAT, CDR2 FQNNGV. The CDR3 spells CASSFGRGRGPGELFF. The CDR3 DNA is TGTGCCAGCAGCTTCGGTCGCGGGAGGGGACCCGGGGAGCTGTTTTTT.

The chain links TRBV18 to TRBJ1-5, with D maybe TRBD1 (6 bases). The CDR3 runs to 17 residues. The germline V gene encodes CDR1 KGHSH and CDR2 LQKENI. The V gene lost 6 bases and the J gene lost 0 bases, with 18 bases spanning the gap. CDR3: CASSQYPGQDSNQPQHF. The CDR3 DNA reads TGTGCCAGCTCCCAATACCCGGGACAAGATAGCAATCAGCCCCAGCATTTT.

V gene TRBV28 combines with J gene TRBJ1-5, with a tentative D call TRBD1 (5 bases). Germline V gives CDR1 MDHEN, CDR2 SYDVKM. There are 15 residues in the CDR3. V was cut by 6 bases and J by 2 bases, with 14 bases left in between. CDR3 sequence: CASSSRVAGNQPQHF. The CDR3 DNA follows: TGTGCCAGCAGCTCCAGGGTAGCGGGCAATCAGCCCCAGCATTTT.

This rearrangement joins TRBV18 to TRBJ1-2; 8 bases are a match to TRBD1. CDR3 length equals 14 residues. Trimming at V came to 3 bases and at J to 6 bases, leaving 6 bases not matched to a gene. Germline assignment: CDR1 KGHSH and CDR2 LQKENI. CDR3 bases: TGTGCCAGCTCACCGGAGACAGGGGCTCATGGCTACACCTTC. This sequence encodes CASSPETGAHGYTF.

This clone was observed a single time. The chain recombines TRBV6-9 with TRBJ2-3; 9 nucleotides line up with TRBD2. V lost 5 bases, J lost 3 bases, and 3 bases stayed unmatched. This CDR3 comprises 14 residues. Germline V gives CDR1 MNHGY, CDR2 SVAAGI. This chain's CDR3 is CASSAGGATDTQYF. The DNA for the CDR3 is TGTGCCAGCAGTGCGGGAGGGGCAACAGATACGCAGTATTTT.

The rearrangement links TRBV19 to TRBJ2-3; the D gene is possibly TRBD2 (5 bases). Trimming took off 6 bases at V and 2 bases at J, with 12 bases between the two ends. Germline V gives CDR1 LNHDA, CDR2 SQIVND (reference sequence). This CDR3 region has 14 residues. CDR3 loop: CASRLGAITDTQYF. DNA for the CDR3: TGTGCCAGTAGGTTGGGAGCAATCACAGATACGCAGTATTTT.

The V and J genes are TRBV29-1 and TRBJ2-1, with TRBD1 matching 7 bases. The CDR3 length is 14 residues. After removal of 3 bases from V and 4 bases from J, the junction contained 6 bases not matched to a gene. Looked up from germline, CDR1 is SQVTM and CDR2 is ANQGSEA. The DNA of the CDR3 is TGCAGCGTTGATCAAGGACAGGTATACAATGAGCAGTTCTTC. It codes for CSVDQGQVYNEQFF.